These 28 T cell receptor beta chains share one sample of origin, sequenced in a study of T cell responses to AZD1222 COVID-19 vaccine. Sequencing was performed with immunoSEQ multiplex PCR; in TCRdb, only in-frame clones are kept and a portion is missing. The top ten clones hold roughly 0.98% of a sample with some 170,000 clones, around 92% of them seen once. The starting material was peripheral blood, obtained 28 days after the second AZD1222 dose. The receptors were sampled from an adult who received the AZD1222 COVID-19 vaccine.

The chain has TRBV6-5 and TRBJ1-1; D unclear. CDR1 MNHEY and CDR2 SVGAGI come from the germline V gene. Trimming removed 6 bases at V and 1 base at J, with 9 bases between. This CDR3 region has 13 residues. CDR3 sequence: CASSQTRNTEAFF. CDR3 sequence (DNA): TGTGCCAGCAGCCAAACAAGGAACACTGAAGCTTTCTTT.

This clone was picked up a small number of times. The chain joins TRBV5-4 to TRBJ2-7; tentative D call: TRBD1 (5 bases). This CDR3 comprises 14 residues. CDR1 and CDR2 from the germline V gene are SGHNT and YYREEE (reference sequence). Deletions cut 3 bases from V and 0 bases from J, with 10 bases between. The CDR3 DNA is TGTGCCAGCAGCTCTCAGGGTAACTCCTACGAGCAGTACTTC. Amino acid sequence: CASSSQGNSYEQYF.

The CDR3 sequence is CASSVWQGLYGYTF. DNA for the CDR3: TGTGCCAGCAGTGTATGGCAGGGTCTCTATGGCTACACCTTC. The V call is TRBV2, the J call TRBJ1-2, with a tentative D call TRBD1 (5 bases). The CDR3 length is 14 residues. Germline V lookup: CDR1 SNHLY, CDR2 FYNNEI. The V end lost 4 bases, the J end lost 4 bases, and 13 bases lay between the germline ends. Based on the CDR3 plus reference TRBV2 and TRBJ1-2, the full variable domain is EPEVTQTPSHQVTQMGQEVILRCVPISNHLYFYWYRQILGQKVEFLVSFYNNEISEKSEIFDDQFSVERPDGSNFTLKIRSTKLEDSAMYFCASSVWQGLYGYTFGSGTRLTVV.

CDR3: CASRLQGGGGYTF. DNA of the CDR3: TGTGCCAGCAGGTTACAGGGAGGCGGTGGCTACACCTTC. The chain employs TRBV6-5 and TRBJ1-2, with D possibly matching TRBD1 (6 bases). CDR3 length equals 13 residues. The V gene lost 6 bases and the J gene lost 7 bases, with 15 bases spanning the gap. In germline, CDR1 is MNHEY, CDR2 SVGAGI.

V usage is TRBV18 and J usage is TRBJ1-1; 8 nucleotides line up with TRBD1. J gave up 0 bases and V 4 bases, and 1 base lay outside the gene matches. CDR1 KGHSH and CDR2 LQKENI come from the germline V gene. The CDR3 length is 14 residues. The CDR3 sequence is CASSLDRVNTEAFF. The CDR3 bases are TGTGCCAGCTCACTGGACAGGGTGAACACTGAAGCTTTCTTT.

V is TRBV14 and J is TRBJ2-7; 8 bases are a match to TRBD1. CDR1 and CDR2 (germline): SGHDN, FVKESK. The CDR3 spans 15 residues. The ends lost 2 bases at V and 3 bases at J; junction bases unmatched: 6. In DNA form, the CDR3 reads TGTGCCAGCAGCCAATTGACAGGGGCCATCTACGAGCAGTACTTC. Protein product: CASSQLTGAIYEQYF.

The V and J genes are TRBV7-6 and TRBJ1-2; 10 bases line up with TRBD1. The ends lost 1 base at V and 2 bases at J; junction bases unmatched: 4. The germline V gene has CDR1 SGHVS and CDR2 FNYEAQ. The CDR3 contains 16 residues. This chain's CDR3 is CASSLVSGQGNYGYTF. CDR3 nucleotide sequence: TGTGCCAGCAGCTTAGTCTCGGGACAGGGGAACTATGGCTACACCTTC.

The chain couples TRBV11-3 to TRBJ2-5; the D is unclear. CDR1 and CDR2 (germline): SGHNT, YENEEA. Trimming removed 0 bases at V and 1 base at J, with 12 bases between. This CDR3 region has 16 residues. The CDR3 nucleotides are TGTGCCAGCAGCTTAGATTTTTGGGAACCCCAAGAGACCCAGTACTTC. Amino acid sequence: CASSLDFWEPQETQYF.

The rearrangement joins TRBV5-5 to TRBJ1-2; 9 nucleotides align to TRBD1. V lost 1 base to trimming and J lost 2 bases; unmatched junction nucleotides: 3. CDR1 SGHKS and CDR2 YYEKEE come from the germline V gene (reference sequence). The CDR3 extends over 15 amino acids. This chain's CDR3 is CASSLTGGANYGYTF. As DNA, the CDR3 is TGTGCCAGCAGCTTGACAGGGGGCGCAAACTATGGCTACACCTTC.

This clone was observed a few times. This chain links TRBV7-2 with TRBJ1-2, with TRBD1 matching over 7 bases. CDR1 and CDR2 from the germline V gene are SGHTA and FQGNSA. J was trimmed by 6 bases and V by 11 bases; bases with no gene match: 12. This CDR3 comprises 13 residues. CDR3 in amino acids: CAVRTGTEDGYTF. In DNA form, the CDR3 reads TGTGCCGTACGAACCGGGACAGAAGATGGCTACACCTTC. Together with reference TRBV7-2 and TRBJ1-2, the CDR3 gives the full variable domain: GAGVSQSPSNKVTEKGKDVELRCDPISGHTALYWYRQSLGQGLEFLIYFQGNSAPDKSGLPSDRFSAERTGGSVSTLTIQRTQQEDSAVYLCAVRTGTEDGYTFGSGTRLTVV.

The gene calls are TRBV27 and TRBJ2-1; 13 nucleotides agree with TRBD2. Per the germline V gene, CDR1 is MNHEY and CDR2 is SMNVEV (reference sequence). With 5 bases clipped from V and 7 bases from J, the junction kept 5 bases outside the gene matches. The CDR3 extends over 15 amino acids. The DNA of the CDR3 is TGTGCCAGCAGTCCCTGGACTAGCGGGAGAAATGAGCAGTTCTTC. Amino acid sequence: CASSPWTSGRNEQFF.

This chain connects TRBV7-2 to TRBJ2-1, with unresolved D. V lost 2 bases and J lost 2, with 7 bases in between. This CDR3 region has 14 residues. CDR1 and CDR2 from the germline V gene are SGHTA and FQGNSA. The CDR3 sequence is CASSLLGTYNEQFF. The CDR3 bases are TGTGCCAGCAGCTTATTGGGGACCTACAATGAGCAGTTCTTC.

This clone was picked up one time. V usage is TRBV27 and J usage is TRBJ1-1; D is possibly TRBD1 (5 bases). Germline CDR1 and CDR2: MNHEY and SMNVEV (reference sequence). V was trimmed by 2 bases and J by 11 bases, leaving 9 bases between them. The CDR3 runs to 11 residues. The CDR3 nucleotides read TGTGCCAGCAGTTTAGGGGGGTGGGCTTTCTTT. Translation gives CASSLGGWAFF.

This clone was counted a single time. The chain is built from TRBV3-1 (or the pseudogene TRBV3-2) and TRBJ2-3; D may be TRBD1 or TRBD2 (5 bases each). Trimming stripped 0 bases from V and 6 bases from J, with 16 bases between. The CDR3 contains 16 residues. Germline CDR1 LGHDT, CDR2 YNNKEL (reference sequence). For the CDR3, the DNA is TGTGCCAGCAGCCAAGATCGTAGTCGGGGCCCCGATACGCAGTATTTT. Amino acid sequence: CASSQDRSRGPDTQYF.

The rearrangement joins TRBV5-6 to TRBJ2-7; D possibly uses TRBD1 or TRBD2 (6 bases each). Trimming took 0 bases from V and 6 from J, leaving 7 bases between them. The CDR3 extends over 12 amino acids. Germline V gives CDR1 SGHDT, CDR2 YYEEEE. The CDR3 DNA reads as TGTGCCAGCAGCTTGGGGGGGGCCGAGCAGTACTTC. Its protein is CASSLGGAEQYF.

This clone was recorded only once. V usage is TRBV18 and J usage is TRBJ2-1, with 10 bases matching TRBD2. The CDR3 consists of 16 residues. The germline CDR1 and CDR2 sequences are KGHSH and LQKENI. V shed 0 bases and J 6 bases; nucleotides not matched to a gene: 5. This CDR3 reads CASSPPVAGGANEQFF. CDR3 DNA sequence: TGTGCCAGCTCACCACCGGTAGCGGGGGGCGCCAATGAGCAGTTCTTC.

The chain combines TRBV12-3 or TRBV12-4 with TRBJ1-1; D gene unclear. Trimming removed 2 bases at V and 1 base at J, with 5 bases between. The CDR3 is made up of 13 amino acids. The chain's CDR3 is CASSLQENTEAFF. In DNA, the CDR3 is TGTGCCAGCAGTTTACAGGAGAACACTGAAGCTTTCTTT.

This clone appeared a single time. The chain recombines TRBV6-1 with TRBJ1-3; no firm D call. CDR1 is MNHNS, CDR2 SASEGT, per germline. This CDR3 is built from 15 residues. The V end was cut by 2 bases, the J end by 0 bases, with 8 bases between. CDR3: CASSEYQSSGNTIYF. The CDR3 DNA follows: TGTGCCAGCAGTGAATACCAGAGCTCTGGAAACACCATATATTTT.

This chain links TRBV11-2 with TRBJ2-5; D is unresolved. CDR1 is SGHAT and CDR2 is FQNNGV in the germline V gene. V lost 5 bases, J lost 4 bases, and 17 bases lay in between. The CDR3 is 15 amino acids. CDR3 DNA sequence: TGTGCCAGCAGCAAAGGCGGATGGGGAACAGAGACCCAGTACTTC. Its translation is CASSKGGWGTETQYF.

The chain uses TRBV9 and TRBJ2-3, with D tentatively TRBD2 (6 bases). CDR1 and CDR2 (germline): SGDLS, YYNGEE. The CDR3 extends over 14 amino acids. Trimming pared 4 bases from V and 4 bases from J, leaving 13 bases between. CDR3 amino acids: CASSKAGSSDTQYF. CDR3 sequence (DNA): TGTGCCAGCAGCAAGGCGGGAAGCTCAGATACGCAGTATTTT.

V is TRBV3-1 (or the pseudogene TRBV3-2) and J is TRBJ2-5; D may be TRBD2 (6 bases). CDR1 and CDR2 (germline): LGHDT, YNNKEL (reference sequence). Deletions cut 4 bases from V and 7 bases from J, with 13 bases between. The CDR3 extends over 13 amino acids. In DNA, the CDR3 is TGTGCCAGCAGCCCCGGACCCGGGGGGACCCAGTACTTC. Its translation: CASSPGPGGTQYF.

This clone appeared a single time. The chain is built from TRBV30 and TRBJ1-2, with 7 bases matching TRBD1. The CDR3 extends over 15 amino acids. Germline CDR1 and CDR2: GTSNPN and SVGIG (reference sequence). The V segment lost 2 bases and the J segment 0 bases; nucleotides outside the gene matches: 6. This CDR3 reads CAWSPDRPSNYGYTF. In nucleotides, the CDR3 is TGTGCCTGGAGTCCGGACAGGCCCTCTAACTATGGCTACACCTTC.

V and J are TRBV5-8 and TRBJ2-7; 11 bases are a match to TRBD1. The CDR3 is 13 amino acids. The germline V gene encodes CDR1 SGHTS and CDR2 YDEGEE. V dropped 3 bases and J dropped 5; count of bases not matched to a gene: 1. The CDR3 loop is CASSWTGGNEQYF. The DNA of the CDR3 is TGTGCCAGCAGCTGGACAGGGGGCAACGAGCAGTACTTC.

V usage is TRBV28 and J usage is TRBJ1-4; maybe TRBD1 (6 bases). CDR3 length: 14 amino acids. V lost 6 bases and J lost 5, with 13 bases in between. CDR1 is MDHEN and CDR2 is SYDVKM in the germline V gene. The CDR3 DNA follows: TGTGCCAGCAGCCTCGGCGGACAGAATGAAAAACTGTTTTTT. The encoded protein is CASSLGGQNEKLFF.

The J gene is TRBJ2-5, the V gene TRBV29-1; D is possibly TRBD1 (6 bases). V lost 8 bases and J 4 bases, leaving 17 bases between the germline ends. CDR1 is SQVTM, CDR2 ANQGSEA, per germline. This CDR3 has 13 amino acids. The CDR3 region has the DNA TGCAGCAGCTACTCAGGGGTCGGAGAGACCCAGTACTTC. It codes for CSSYSGVGETQYF. Combining the CDR3 with reference TRBV29-1 and TRBJ2-5 gives the whole variable domain SAVISQKPSRDICQRGTSLTIQCQVDSQVTMMFWYRQQPGQSLTLIATANQGSEATYESGFVIDKFPISRPNLTFSTLTVSNMSPEDSSIYLCSSYSGVGETQYFGPGTRLLVL.

J is TRBJ2-2 and V is TRBV7-9; no clear D gene. Deletions cut 0 bases from V and 4 bases from J, with 3 bases between. The CDR3 runs 13 residues. Germline V gene data show CDR1 as SEHNR and CDR2 as FQNEAQ (reference sequence). The CDR3 bases are TGTGCCAGCAGCTTAGCGAGCACCGGGGAGCTGTTTTTT. This codes for CASSLASTGELFF.

This chain joins TRBV30 and TRBJ1-3, with TRBD1 matching 8 bases. CDR1 and CDR2 (germline): GTSNPN, SVGIG (reference sequence). This CDR3 has 15 amino acids. Unmatched junction bases numbered 3, after V lost 2 bases and J lost 0 bases. As DNA, the CDR3 is TGTGCCTGGAGTCGGGACAGGAGCTCTGGAAACACCATATATTTT. Translation: CAWSRDRSSGNTIYF.

The genes are TRBV6-4 and TRBJ1-3; D is undetermined. The V end lost 0 bases, the J end lost 0 bases, and 9 bases lay between the germline ends. This CDR3 is 16 amino acids long. The germline V gene has CDR1 MRHNA and CDR2 SNTAGT. CDR3 amino acids: CASSDSNRGSGNTIYF. The CDR3 DNA reads as TGTGCCAGCAGTGACTCGAACAGAGGCTCTGGAAACACCATATATTTT.